This T cell receptor (beta chain) was documented in a study of blood T cell repertoires in COVID-19. Study overall: Acute and convalescent COVID-19 samples came from the United States, Italy and Spain. T cells, B-cell-depleted T cells, or PBMCs supplied cDNA or gDNA.

The germline CDR1 and CDR2 sequences are SGHKS and YYEKEE (reference sequence). This CDR3 is 17 amino acids long. After removal of 1 base from V and 7 bases from J, the junction contained 13 bases not matched to a gene. In the original analysis: Amplification with reference gene primers provided the estimates of nucleated cell counts. Method: immunoSEQ multiplex PCR; TCRdb's copy keeps in-frame clones and lacks some. The D gene and trimming were derived from the DNA, and the V and J assignments and clone size from that table. Of approximately 150,000 clones listed, around nine tenths were seen once; the top ten hold approximately 9%.

The source of this sequence is a woman aged 45-65 years with active or convalescent COVID-19. The sequenced material came from peripheral blood. The rearrangement joins TRBV5-5 to TRBJ1-5; 8 positions agree with TRBD1. The CDR3 sequence is CASSLSPVGRGQQPQHF. DNA of the CDR3: TGTGCCAGCAGCTTGAGTCCCGTGGGCAGGGGGCAACAGCCCCAGCATTTT.